A selection of T cell receptor beta chains follows, all from one sample in a study of blood T cell repertoires in COVID-19. This table comes from immunoSEQ multiplex PCR, and its TCRdb copy is limited to in-frame clones, with some not included. The sample has approximately 200,000 clones; roughly nine tenths are singletons. Material for sequencing was peripheral blood. These receptors were taken from a woman between 45 and 65 years old with acute or convalescent COVID-19. Both conserved end residues are part of each CDR3. The D gene is left open where the match is weak. A clone size is listed for some rows: how often the clone was seen (once, few, many), or a class if it is expanded.

d_call: -
clone_size: -
j_call: TRBJ1-1
v_call: TRBV25-1
cdr3_nt: TGTGCCAGCAGTGAATATAGGGGCATGAACACTGAAGCTTTCTTT
cdr3_aa: CASSEYRGMNTEAFF

d_call: TRBD1
clone_size: -
j_call: TRBJ1-2
v_call: TRBV24-1
cdr3_nt: TGTGCCACCAGTGCCCCGACAGGGCTTGGCTACACCTTC
cdr3_aa: CATSAPTGLGYTF

d_call: -
clone_size: -
j_call: TRBJ1-2
v_call: TRBV9
cdr3_nt: TGTGCCAGCAGCGTAGGGGCGGGCTATGGCTACACCTTC
cdr3_aa: CASSVGAGYGYTF

d_call: -
clone_size: -
j_call: TRBJ2-7
v_call: TRBV4-1
cdr3_nt: TGCGCCAGCAGCCACAGGGGGGACGACGAGCAGTACTTC
cdr3_aa: CASSHRGDDEQYF

d_call: TRBD1
clone_size: -
j_call: TRBJ2-6
v_call: TRBV6-5
cdr3_nt: TGTGCCAGCAGGGACAGGGGGGCTGGGGCCAACGTCCTGACTTTC
cdr3_aa: CASRDRGAGANVLTF

d_call: -
clone_size: few
j_call: TRBJ1-2
v_call: TRBV5-1
cdr3_nt: TGCGCCAGCAGCCCTGGGGACGGGACATCGGGCTACACCTTC
cdr3_aa: CASSPGDGTSGYTF

d_call: TRBD2
clone_size: -
j_call: TRBJ2-7
v_call: TRBV15
cdr3_nt: TGTGCCACCAGCCGGGACTACCAGACCTACGAGCAGTACTTC
cdr3_aa: CATSRDYQTYEQYF

d_call: TRBD1
clone_size: -
j_call: TRBJ1-1
v_call: TRBV27
cdr3_nt: TGTGCCAGCAGTTTAAACAGGGGGCTCACTGAAGCTTTCTTT
cdr3_aa: CASSLNRGLTEAFF

d_call: TRBD1
clone_size: once
j_call: TRBJ2-1
v_call: TRBV24-1
cdr3_nt: TGTGCCACCAGTGATTCACCCGGGCAGGGGGCCCACAATGAGCAGTTCTTC
cdr3_aa: CATSDSPGQGAHNEQFF

d_call: -
clone_size: -
j_call: TRBJ2-1
v_call: TRBV5-6
cdr3_nt: TGTGCCAGCAGCTATTGGGGGACTTCTTACAATGAGCAGTTCTTC
cdr3_aa: CASSYWGTSYNEQFF

d_call: -
clone_size: once
j_call: TRBJ1-1
v_call: TRBV27
cdr3_nt: TGTGCCAGCAGTTTAAGACAGGACTCCCGGAGGACTGAAGCTTTCTTT
cdr3_aa: CASSLRQDSRRTEAFF

d_call: TRBD2
clone_size: -
j_call: TRBJ2-7
v_call: TRBV5-1
cdr3_nt: TGCGCCAGCAGCTTCCAAGGAGCGGGAGAATACGAGCAGTACTTC
cdr3_aa: CASSFQGAGEYEQYF

d_call: -
clone_size: -
j_call: TRBJ2-3
v_call: TRBV4-3
cdr3_nt: TGCGCCAGCAGCCAAGATCTGGCTAGCAGAACAGATACGCAGTATTTT
cdr3_aa: CASSQDLASRTDTQYF

d_call: -
clone_size: -
j_call: TRBJ2-7
v_call: TRBV29-1
cdr3_nt: TGCAGCGTTGCCGTATCCTACGAGCAGTACTTC
cdr3_aa: CSVAVSYEQYF

d_call: TRBD2
clone_size: -
j_call: TRBJ2-7
v_call: TRBV7-2
cdr3_nt: TGTGCCAGCAGCTTAGGTCGGGAGGGGATATACGAGCAGTACTTC
cdr3_aa: CASSLGREGIYEQYF

d_call: -
clone_size: -
j_call: TRBJ2-6
v_call: TRBV21-1
cdr3_nt: TGTGCCAGCAGCAAAGCTGGCCCCATGGGGGCCAACGTCCTGACTTTC
cdr3_aa: CASSKAGPMGANVLTF

d_call: TRBD2
clone_size: -
j_call: TRBJ2-2
v_call: TRBV11-2
cdr3_nt: TGTGCCAGCAGCTTAGAACGGACTAGCGGTTCCACCGGGGAGCTGTTTTTT
cdr3_aa: CASSLERTSGSTGELFF

d_call: TRBD1
clone_size: -
j_call: TRBJ1-1
v_call: TRBV10-3
cdr3_nt: TGTGCCATCAACTTGAACAGGGGGGCTGAAGCTTTCTTT
cdr3_aa: CAINLNRGAEAFF

d_call: TRBD2
clone_size: -
j_call: TRBJ2-3
v_call: TRBV4-3
cdr3_nt: TGCGCCAGCAGCCAAGGGCGGACTAGCGGGAGGCCCAGTGACGCAGATACGCAGTATTTT
cdr3_aa: CASSQGRTSGRPSDADTQYF

d_call: -
clone_size: -
j_call: TRBJ1-3
v_call: TRBV2
cdr3_nt: TGTGCCAGCAGTTCCCTTACAGGCTACTCTGGAAACACCATATATTTT
cdr3_aa: CASSSLTGYSGNTIYF

d_call: TRBD2
clone_size: few
j_call: TRBJ2-1
v_call: TRBV19
cdr3_nt: TGTGCCAGTAGTATTCGTAGCGGGAGGGCCGGAAATGAGCAGTTCTTC
cdr3_aa: CASSIRSGRAGNEQFF

d_call: -
clone_size: -
j_call: TRBJ1-2
v_call: TRBV18
cdr3_nt: TGTGCCAGCTCACCTTATGTACGACAGCACTATGGCTACACCTTC
cdr3_aa: CASSPYVRQHYGYTF

d_call: -
clone_size: -
j_call: TRBJ1-2
v_call: TRBV7-9
cdr3_nt: TGTGCCAGCAGCTTAGGTGGGCGAGAAGGCTACACCTTC
cdr3_aa: CASSLGGREGYTF

d_call: TRBD1
clone_size: -
j_call: TRBJ2-5
v_call: TRBV7-2
cdr3_nt: TGTGCCAGCAGCTTACGGGGTCGGACAGGGGGAGAGACCCAGTACTTC
cdr3_aa: CASSLRGRTGGETQYF

d_call: TRBD1
clone_size: -
j_call: TRBJ2-1
v_call: TRBV25-1
cdr3_nt: TGTGCCAGCAGGGGGACAGGGTTACATGAGCAGTTCTTC
cdr3_aa: CASRGTGLHEQFF

d_call: -
clone_size: -
j_call: TRBJ1-2
v_call: TRBV18
cdr3_nt: TGTGCCAGCTCACCACAGGGGAACTATGGCTACACCTTC
cdr3_aa: CASSPQGNYGYTF

d_call: TRBD2
clone_size: -
j_call: TRBJ2-7
v_call: TRBV4-1
cdr3_nt: TGCGCCAGCAGCCAACACGGCGGGAGCTACGAGCAGTACTTC
cdr3_aa: CASSQHGGSYEQYF

d_call: TRBD1
clone_size: -
j_call: TRBJ2-2
v_call: TRBV28
cdr3_nt: TGTGCCAGCAGTCCAGGGGGTACGGACACCGGGGAGCTGTTTTTT
cdr3_aa: CASSPGGTDTGELFF